Given below is one T cell receptor (beta chain) in context. This specimen comes from a study of control samples from healthy donors and cancer patients. The CDR3 spans 13 residues. CDR1 LGHDT and CDR2 YNNKEL come from the germline V gene (reference sequence). J was trimmed by 1 base and V by 5 bases; bases with no gene match: 1. Generated by immunoSEQ multiplex PCR, the TCRdb table keeps only in-frame clones and is missing some. The table has under 110,000 clones, roughly 90% seen once. The source material was blood. This chain links TRBV3-1 (or the pseudogene TRBV3-2) with TRBJ2-5; 7 bases are shared with TRBD2. This clonotype was sampled from a man aged 25-40 years in good health. CDR3 sequence (DNA): TGTGCCAGCAGCAGACTAGCCCAAGAGACCCAGTACTTC. It codes for CASSRLAQETQYF.